Each of the 12 T cell receptor beta chains below was sequenced from the same sample in a study of blood T cells in healthy people across ages. The authors ran a second PCR of roughly 6 to 12 cycles using a sample-barcoded 5' primer and a J-beta primer mix. In TCRdb, the 5' RACE reads were re-called with MiXCR into one record per CDR3 protein. The sample lists fewer than 2,000,000 distinct CDR3 sequences; roughly two fifths were seen once. Sequenced: blood. The receptors were sampled from a human donor in good health.

This CDR3 reads CATSRDPLGGTEAFF. The CDR3 DNA sequence: TGTGCCACCAGCAGAGACCCCCTTGGGGGCACTGAAGCTTTCTTT. This sequence joins TRBV15 and TRBJ1-1; possible D gene TRBD1, 5 bases. Trimming removed 0 bases at V and 4 bases at J, with 12 bases between. The CDR3 is 15 amino acids. Germline CDR1 reads LNHNV; CDR2 reads YYDKDF (reference sequence).

This clonotype was seen a handful of times. This rearrangement joins TRBV20-1 to TRBJ2-7; 10 positions match TRBD2. Germline lookup yields CDR1 DFQATT and CDR2 SNEGSKA (reference sequence). This CDR3 spans 14 amino acids. The V gene end was trimmed by 1 base and the J gene end by 5 bases; junction bases not matched to a gene: 5. For the CDR3, the DNA is TGCAGTGCTAGAGGTAGCGGGGGGTCGAACGAGCAGTACTTC. This gives the protein CSARGSGGSNEQYF.

About this clonotype: One end of the junction is discordant with germline, which a read error may explain. The chain joins TRBV6-1 to TRBJ1-4, with a weak D call TRBD1 (6 bases). The CDR3 contains 14 residues. CDR1 is MNHNS, CDR2 SASEGT, per germline. Here the CDR3 DNA reads TGTGCCAGCAGTCTACAGGGATCTAATGAAAAACCGTTTTTT. Translation gives CASSLQGSNEKPFF.

The chain employs TRBV6-2 or TRBV6-3 and TRBJ2-7, with D possibly being TRBD1 or TRBD2 (5 bases each). Germline CDR1 reads MNHEY; CDR2 reads SVGEGT. The CDR3 covers 11 residues. Trimming removed 5 bases from V and 9 bases from J, with 11 bases in between. The CDR3 region is CASSPPGGQYF. CDR3 in DNA: TGTGCCAGCAGTCCTCCTGGGGGGCAGTACTTC.

V and J are TRBV27 and TRBJ2-7; D is uncertain. V was cut by 9 bases and J by 3 bases, with 6 bases left in between. The CDR3 length is 10 residues. Germline assignment: CDR1 MNHEY and CDR2 SMNVEV (reference sequence). For the CDR3, the DNA is TGTGCCAGGCTCAACTACGAGCAGTACTTC. Translating gives CARLNYEQYF.

The rearrangement links TRBV20-1 to TRBJ1-5; the match to TRBD1 covers 7 bases. The CDR3 runs 14 residues. In germline, CDR1 is DFQATT, CDR2 SNEGSKA (reference sequence). V shed 4 bases, J shed 0 bases, and the junction held 3 bases outside the gene matches. Here the CDR3 reads CSAMGQLSNQPQHF. The CDR3 DNA reads TGCAGTGCTATGGGACAGCTTAGCAATCAGCCCCAGCATTTT.

The CDR3, as DNA: TGTGCCAGCAGCCGAGGCGGGAGTACTGGGGCCAACGTCCTGACTTTC. Its translation: CASSRGGSTGANVLTF. This chain joins TRBV7-9 and TRBJ2-6, with 7 bases fitting TRBD2. The CDR3 is 16 amino acids. Trimming at V came to 5 bases and at J to 2 bases, leaving 6 bases not matched to a gene. Germline CDR1 is SEHNR and CDR2 is FQNEAQ (reference sequence).

The V call is TRBV12-3 or TRBV12-4, the J call TRBJ2-1; a possible D gene is TRBD1 (5 bases). This CDR3 region has 13 residues. The V and J ends lost 3 bases and 9 bases respectively, with 12 bases between them. CDR3 nucleotides: TGTGCCAGCAGTTTGTCCGGTACAGGTGAGCAGTTCTTC. Translated: CASSLSGTGEQFF.

The chain has TRBV29-1 and TRBJ1-2; 7 bases fit TRBD1. From germline, CDR1 is SQVTM and CDR2 ANQGSEA. The CDR3 loop spans 13 amino acids. V trimming: 3 bases; J trimming: 8 bases; junction bases outside the gene matches: 9. DNA of the CDR3: TGCAGCGTTGACGAGGGGGCCGTCAGAGGCTACACCTTC. Its protein product is CSVDEGAVRGYTF.

This clonotype came up a few times. This chain connects TRBV19 to TRBJ2-3; D possibly corresponds to TRBD2 (5 bases). Germline V gene sequence: CDR1 LNHDA, CDR2 SQIVND (reference sequence). This CDR3 is built from 14 residues. Trimming removed 5 bases from V and 4 bases from J, with 13 bases in between. The CDR3 protein is CASSVDSRPDTQYF. In nucleotides, the CDR3 is TGTGCCAGTAGTGTGGACTCCCGACCAGATACGCAGTATTTT.

V usage is TRBV28 and J usage is TRBJ2-4, with D possibly TRBD1 on 6 matching bases. The DNA end is a closer match to TRBJ2-7, so the J assignment may be wrong. The CDR3 extends over 15 amino acids. Germline values: CDR1 MDHEN, CDR2 SYDVKM. CDR3 sequence: CASSPHRDNSFEQYF. The CDR3 DNA is TGTGCCAGCAGTCCCCATCGGGACAACTCTTTCGAGCAGTACTTC.

This clonotype has at least ten counts. This chain uses TRBV12-3 or TRBV12-4 with TRBJ2-3; no firm D call. Trimming took off 6 bases at V and 8 bases at J, with 12 bases between the two ends. This CDR3 has 12 residues. The CDR3 protein is CASSRTGFTQYF. CDR3 nucleotides: TGTGCCAGCAGCCGTACCGGGTTTACGCAGTATTTT.